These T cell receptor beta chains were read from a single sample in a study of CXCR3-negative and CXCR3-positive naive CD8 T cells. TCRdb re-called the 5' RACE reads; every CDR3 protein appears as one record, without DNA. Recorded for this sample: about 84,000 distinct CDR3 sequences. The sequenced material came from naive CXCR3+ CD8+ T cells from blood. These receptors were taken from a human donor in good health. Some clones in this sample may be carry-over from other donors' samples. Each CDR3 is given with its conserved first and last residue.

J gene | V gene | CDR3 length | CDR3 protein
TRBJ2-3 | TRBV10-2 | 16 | CASRALAGVRTDTQYF
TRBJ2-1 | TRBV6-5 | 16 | CASSFMFSTSYNEQFF
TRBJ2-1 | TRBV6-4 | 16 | CASSDSASGGAHEQFF
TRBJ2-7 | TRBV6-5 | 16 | CASSGVGLAANYEQYF
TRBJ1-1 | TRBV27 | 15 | CASSLSIGLNTEAFF
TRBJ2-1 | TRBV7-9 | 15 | CASSLGTSFYNEQFF
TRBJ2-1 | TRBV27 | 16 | CASSTDSLNFYNEQFF
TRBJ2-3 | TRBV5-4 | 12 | CAVGQGTDTQYF
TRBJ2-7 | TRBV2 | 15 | CASSLTPGTSDEQYF
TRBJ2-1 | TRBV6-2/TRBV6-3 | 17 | CASSYSASGGPVNEQFF
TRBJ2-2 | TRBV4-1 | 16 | CASSQRTGLSTGELFF
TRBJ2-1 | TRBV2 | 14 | CASSEAGLLYEQFF
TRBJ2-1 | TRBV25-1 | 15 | CASSEALGTYNEQFF
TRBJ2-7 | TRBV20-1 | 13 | CSARWTSDYEQYF
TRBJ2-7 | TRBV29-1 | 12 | CSVYEQGGEQYF
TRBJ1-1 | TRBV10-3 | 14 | CAIRATSGNTEAFF
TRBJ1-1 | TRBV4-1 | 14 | CASSPTPTGGNAFF
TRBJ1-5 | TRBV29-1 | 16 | CSVPSTESYSNQPQHF
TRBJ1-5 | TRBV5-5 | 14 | CASSLGGLDQPQHF
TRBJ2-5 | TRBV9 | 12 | CASSPVGETQYF
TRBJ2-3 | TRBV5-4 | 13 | CASRRSPADTQYF
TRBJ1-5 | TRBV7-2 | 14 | CASRPGTGNQPQHF
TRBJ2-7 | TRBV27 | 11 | CASSSGAEQYF
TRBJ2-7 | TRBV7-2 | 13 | CASSLTRTYEQYF